This T cell receptor beta chain was sequenced for a study of regulatory T cells in long-lasting Graves disease (dated by TCRdb to the early 2020s). Study-wide context: In the newly diagnosed Graves' disease group, patients had been taking antithyroid drugs for less than 3 months. Peripheral blood TCR sequencing and RNA sequencing compared persistent Graves' disease patients with newly diagnosed Graves' disease patients. A total of 35 or so samples underwent TCR sequencing: around 13 from persistent and roughly 20 from newly diagnosed Graves' disease patients. The study was conducted in China and was registered as a clinical trial.

The sample's time point, from its label and the paper: newly diagnosed GD, antithyroid drugs for less than 3 months. For both TCR sequencing and RNA sequencing, RNA was extracted from PBMCs using TRIzol. Graves' disease was diagnosed according to American Thyroid Association guidelines. The patients came from an endocrinology department in Xi'an, China. From each patient, 7.5 to 10 milliliters of peripheral blood was collected into an EDTA anticoagulant tube. PBMCs were isolated by Ficoll Paque Plus density gradient separation without further T cell sorting. An Agilent 2100 Bioanalyzer and agarose gel were used to assess RNA quality, and a NanoDrop 2000 was used to measure RNA concentration. Reading the germline V gene gives CDR1 MDHEN and CDR2 SYDVKM. CDR3 length: 12 amino acids, cysteine to phenylalanine. Just CDR3 DNA is preserved here, 36 bases in frame from base 1. Trimming at the junction amounts to 6 bases on V and 7 bases on J, and the germline ends lie 9 bases apart.

The investigation overall reported the following: Persistent disease showed preferential use of TRBV28, TRBJ1-2 and TRBJ2-5, whereas newly diagnosed disease favored TRBV20-1 and TRBJ2-1. Persistent Graves' disease patients showed lower TCR Shannon entropy and fewer highly expanded clones than newly diagnosed patients, suggesting clonal expansion. Sequencing and analysis were limited to the TCR beta chain. The small sample size was acknowledged by the authors as a limitation that may reduce accuracy. More public clonotypes were shared among persistent patients (under 3,000) than among newly diagnosed patients (966). Because the primary lesion, thyroid tissue, could not be accessed, the study looked at peripheral blood alone.

This clonotype has at least ten counts. Its antigen is still unknown. Base qualities are not provided; no much larger clone lies one nucleotide away. Library method: multiplex PCR. Instrument on record: Illumina HiSeq 4000. TCR beta libraries were built with iRepertoire HTBI primers and Arm-PCR amplification of CDR3 regions. Gel purification was performed on PCR products prior to sequencing. Regarding the original processing steps: Gene usage analysis of CDR3 amino acid clonotypes used the 62 TRBV and 11 to 15 TRBJ segments found across samples. COPE and FqMerger were used to merge filtered high-quality paired reads into contigs. BLAST was used to align contigs to the IMGT TRBV, TRBD and TRBJ reference genes, and CDR3 was defined following IMGT. Any clonotype with a frequency above 0.1% was counted as a highly expanded clone. Shannon entropy served as the measure of repertoire diversity, while the Gini coefficient captured V-J evenness. Public clonotypes were defined as clonotypes shared by more than one individual. TCRdb reran the public reads through fastp at Q25 and MiXCR, keeping productive beta chains. Duplicate CDR3 protein sequences are folded into a single record with the most common DNA and genes. The V and J calls here are based on TCRdb, not the publication. Recorded for this sample are approximately 490,000 distinct CDR3 sequences; roughly 16% of them occurred a single time. The leading ten clones occupy 10% to 15% of the sample.

These data also featured in a second study, about T cells in Graves' hyperthyroidism and ophthalmopathy. Per the second study: A patient counted as having stable Graves' hyperthyroidism if no progression to ophthalmopathy occurred over 18 months of follow-up. Hyperthyroidism patients were newly diagnosed, with disease duration under 2 months, and aged 18 to 65 years. Any patient with an uncontrolled infection, another autoimmune disease, pregnancy or lactation was excluded. Diagnoses were established on the basis of clinical symptoms, serum thyroxine and TRAb, thyroid ultrasound, and orbital computed tomography. For the first round of RT-PCR on the TCR CDR3, the HTBI primer set was used together with the Qiagen OneStep RT-PCR kit. Most expanded thyroid clonotypes (frequency above 0.001) were also detected in blood, a finding suggesting that blood repertoires may reflect thyroid immune responses. Ophthalmopathy was separated from stable hyperthyroidism by a 13 V-J signature model, with approximately 90% sensitivity and approximately 84% specificity obtained in cross-validation and 80%/75% obtained in testing. In validation, the model predicted progression to ophthalmopathy with just under 71% sensitivity and about 73% specificity, a median of 6.5 months before onset. TCR V-J signatures able to tell the groups apart were searched for in a discovery cohort of 90 to 100 patients, of whom over 40 had Graves' ophthalmopathy and around 57 had stable Graves' hyperthyroidism. Prospective prediction of ophthalmopathy was tested in an independent validation cohort consisting of 18 to 20 hyperthyroidism patients and more than 15 patients who later progressed to ophthalmopathy. For training and testing, the 100 or so patients in the discovery cohort were randomly divided in a 7:3 ratio. The study also compared thyroid tissue and blood T-cell repertoires from about six Graves' hyperthyroidism patients. Once sampling was done, hyperthyroidism patients were given methimazole at a starting dose of 30 mg daily, whereas ophthalmopathy patients were given high-dose intravenous methylprednisolone. The libraries were constructed in a second round of multiplex PCR and then size-selected and purified. Libraries were sequenced paired-end with 100 bp reads on an Illumina HiSeq2000. SOAPnuke was used to process the raw data, throwing out any read that contained adapters or uncalled bases, had a mean Phred below 15, or lacked an exact constant-primer or identifier match. High-quality paired reads were merged using COPE v1.2.5, and each unique nucleotide sequence was defined as a clonotype. Clonotypes were aligned to IMGT TRBV, TRBD and TRBJ reference segments using MiTCR v1.1. Analysis was restricted to V-J combinations with a frequency above 0.0001, which covered about 99% of repertoires. The TCS score was defined as the ratio of F50 (clonal expansion) to E x V (chaos), calculated using BLOSUM62-based TCRdist between CDR3 peptides within each V-J. Welch's t-statistics and random forest reduced 500 to 550 V-J features to some 14, which were used in a naive Bayes classifier (R e1071). No statistical method was used to set the sample size in advance, and investigators knew the group allocation. The paper reports TCR Vbeta CDR3 sequencing of some 140 peripheral blood samples: fewer than 50 ophthalmopathy, approximately 74 hyperthyroidism and 17 progressor patients.

The specimen was peripheral blood mononuclear cells (PBMCs), collected at new diagnosis, from a patient treated with antithyroid drugs. Here the chain combines TRBV28 and TRBJ2-2; TRBD1 might be the D gene, on 5 matching bases. This sequence was found in a middle-aged man with Graves disease. Donor details come from another sample of the same person, matched by shared clones. The bases are TGTGCCAGCAGGGCACAGGACGGGGAGCTGTTTTTT. This is translated as CASRAQDGELFF. With all but the CDR3 taken from the reference TRBV28 and TRBJ2-2 genes, the full variable domain is: DVKVTQSSRYLVKRTGEKVFLECVQDMDHENMFWYRQDPGLGLRLIYFSYDVKMKEKGDIPEGYSVSREKKERFSLILESASTNQTSMYLCASRAQDGELFFGEGSRLTVL.